The present TCR beta chain was sequenced within a study of T cells in Graves' hyperthyroidism and ophthalmopathy. At the level of the study: Pretreatment peripheral blood was obtained at initial diagnosis.

Using more than 8 ml of fresh peripheral blood, PBMCs were prepared. RNA transcripts served as the template for amplifying TCR beta CDR3 regions. The HTBI primer set was used in a first-round RT-PCR of the TCR CDR3. One entry per CDR3 protein results from TCRdb running MiXCR on the multiplex PCR reads. This sample yields hundreds of thousands of distinct CDR3 sequences, of which 15% to 19% are seen a single time; 13% to 15% belongs to the top ten. This clonotype was observed a handful of times. Sequenced sample: blood. The origin of this receptor is a woman aged 18-29 years with Graves' hyperthyroidism.

In DNA form, the CDR3 reads TGTGCCAGCAATCAGGGAAAGTTCACAGATACGCAGTATTTT. Its protein product is CASNQGKFTDTQYF. The genes are TRBV3-1 and TRBJ2-3; possibly TRBD1 for D (5 bases). V gave up 7 bases and J gave up 2 bases, with 13 bases separating them. This CDR3 is built from 14 residues. Looked up from germline, CDR1 is LGHDT and CDR2 is YNNKEL (reference sequence).